The following is a T cell receptor (beta chain) sequence with its context. Per the germline V gene, CDR1 is LGHNA and CDR2 is YNFKEQ. V gave up 1 base and J gave up 5 bases; unmatched junction bases: 4. This CDR3 comprises 14 residues. MiXCR was run by TCRdb on the RT-PCR reads, yielding one entry per CDR3 protein. Of around 200,000 distinct CDR3 sequences detected, roughly two fifths appear once; the ten largest clones hold approximately 10%. The sample belongs to a study of patients and donors after allogeneic stem cell transplantation. The sequencing sample was made of blood, either unsorted or a sorted T cell fraction (not recorded which). The receptor's source is a human donor who was either an allogeneic HSCT recipient or a stem cell or donor lymphocyte infusion donor (not recorded which). It is not recorded whose cells these are; they may come from a transplant donor. The V and J genes are TRBV4-2 and TRBJ2-7, with 8 bases matching TRBD1. The CDR3 reads CASSQGGQGHEQYF. The CDR3 nucleotides are TGTGCCAGCAGCCAAGGCGGACAGGGCCACGAGCAGTACTTC.